This T cell receptor beta chain was recovered during a study of CD8 T cells in ankylosing spondylitis. Study results and limitations: Reportedly, disease-linked clones are significantly enriched in ankylosing spondylitis patients' matched synovial fluid. Disease-linked clones displayed a CD8+ phenotype and appeared relatively rarely in peripheral blood. A TCR beta motif of several highly homologous variants seemed to mark ankylosing spondylitis blood.

The CDR3 contains 15 residues. V dropped 3 bases and J dropped 1 base, with 8 bases sitting between them. The germline CDR1 and CDR2 sequences are SGDLS and YYNGEE. A quantitative 5'-RACE method, one with molecular barcodes, was used to make TCR beta libraries. TCRdb reprocessed the 5' RACE reads with MiXCR, giving one entry per CDR3 protein. Of 750,000 to 850,000 distinct CDR3 sequences in the sample, over 9.5% were seen once. This clonotype has more than one count but fewer than ten. What it recognizes is unknown. The clonotype was recovered from a male donor with ankylosing spondylitis. The gene calls are TRBV9 and TRBJ2-6, with D uncertain. Material for sequencing was blood, either unsorted or a sorted T cell fraction (not recorded which). CDR3 protein: CASSALGSGANVLTF. CDR3 coding DNA: TGTGCCAGCAGCGCCCTTGGTTCTGGGGCCAACGTCCTGACTTTC.